This is a list of T cell receptor beta chains from one sample in a study of blood T cell repertoires in COVID-19. Profiled with immunoSEQ multiplex PCR; TCRdb holds only in-frame clones, not every one. The sample yields 350,000 or so clones, about nine tenths seen once. The sequenced material came from PBMCs or T cells enriched from blood (not recorded which). These receptors all come from a woman between 25 and 40 years old who had been exposed to COVID-19. The CDR3 runs from the conserved cysteine through the conserved F or W. The order of the fields is V gene, J gene, CDR3 protein.

TRBV7-9	TRBJ2-7	CASSLFPPQREGLDEQYF
TRBV7-9	TRBJ2-1	CASSPATGGYEQFF
TRBV27	TRBJ2-7	CASSFQGGTGLSYEQYF
TRBV21-1	TRBJ1-5	CASSKVDIMQPQHF
TRBV18	TRBJ1-3	CASSPPGGAGNTIYF
TRBV19	TRBJ2-7	CASSFGTLTYEQYF
TRBV10-3	TRBJ2-1	CAIRPPGLAGKNFNEQFF
TRBV29-1	TRBJ2-7	CSVDETDQEQYF
TRBV27	TRBJ2-7	CASRALAGGLGEQYF
TRBV21-1	TRBJ1-5	CASSPLGQGSNQPQHF
TRBV7-3	TRBJ2-5	CASSLSAGVETQYF
TRBV25-1	TRBJ2-5	CASSDRGSGETQYF
TRBV25-1	TRBJ1-1	CASSEDGGTGGTEAFF
TRBV7-2	TRBJ1-1	CASSPRTGANTEAFF
TRBV6-5	TRBJ2-7	CASSIARGGSYEQYF
TRBV5-4	TRBJ2-7	CASSQMTSPTYEQYF
TRBV6-5	TRBJ1-1	CASSYGVGEGVVTAFF
TRBV2	TRBJ1-2	CASSGQGYGYTF
TRBV7-9	TRBJ1-1	CASSPPTGVTEAFF
TRBV19	TRBJ1-2	CATSTGNGGYTF
TRBV7-9	TRBJ2-5	CASSLDPGQGEETQYF
TRBV7-9	TRBJ1-1	CASSFSRINRAEGTEAFF
TRBV3-1/TRBV3-2	TRBJ2-3	CASSQVWLAGETDTQYF
TRBV15	TRBJ1-6	CATSRDLTESSYNSPLHF
TRBV7-9	TRBJ2-2	CASRKAGAITGTGELFF
TRBV2	TRBJ1-6	CASSEMAAADSPLHF
TRBV5-1	TRBJ2-2	CASSWQGGRTAGELFF
TRBV15	TRBJ2-1	CATSRDRGLLNEQFF
TRBV19	TRBJ2-1	CASRMASTYNEQFF
TRBV3-1/TRBV3-2	TRBJ2-3	CASSQGLADTDTQYF
TRBV19	TRBJ2-7	CASSLGPGWEQYF
TRBV30	TRBJ1-1	CAWSLRTEAFF
TRBV7-9	TRBJ1-1	CASSLGMSTGGRAFF
TRBV19	TRBJ1-6	CATNTGDSPLHF
TRBV3-1/TRBV3-2	TRBJ2-7	CASSQDWGDRHYEQYF
TRBV19	TRBJ2-7	CASSMGGVGTYEQYF
TRBV30	TRBJ1-6	CAWTGQLRIGNSPLHF
TRBV28	TRBJ2-1	CASSYTSESYNEQFF
TRBV3-1/TRBV3-2	TRBJ2-2	CASSQGAGEGGELFF
TRBV11-3	TRBJ1-4	CASSLRGGTNEKLFF
TRBV9	TRBJ1-1	CASSGRGLNTEAFF
TRBV28	TRBJ1-1	CASREAGLLTEAFF
TRBV18	TRBJ2-7	CASSPPIGLAEGGGMKQYF
TRBV19	TRBJ2-1	CASKGTSGHEQFF
TRBV10-2	TRBJ2-7	CAVHSGMGYEQYF
TRBV2	TRBJ2-7	CAREAGTGKREQYF
TRBV28	TRBJ2-7	CASSLPGRYEQYF
TRBV27	TRBJ2-3	CASSSLTSGVSTDTQYF
TRBV5-4	TRBJ2-2	CASSLAITNTGELFF
TRBV29-1	TRBJ1-2	CSVDRGSDGYTF
TRBV27	TRBJ1-1	CASSLGSRGEAFF
TRBV7-3	TRBJ2-1	CASSLQGLARNEQFF
TRBV7-7	TRBJ2-7	CASSQQGGPNYEQYF
TRBV2	TRBJ1-4	CASSKSGRVTPEKLFF
TRBV30	TRBJ1-3	CAWSLPQGGRSGNTIYF
TRBV3-1/TRBV3-2	TRBJ2-3	CASSLLSGGDDTQYF
TRBV19	TRBJ1-2	CASSPQGPANYGYTF
TRBV7-3	TRBJ1-6	CASSLAGTGGNSPLHF